Each of the 30 T cell receptor beta chains below was sequenced from the same sample in a study of T-cell memory formation after mild COVID-19. TCRdb re-called the 5' RACE reads with MiXCR, one entry per CDR3 protein. The sample gives approximately 190,000 distinct CDR3 sequences, around 16% of which show up once; roughly 2.4% is in the top ten. Sample: PBMCs or a T cell subset sorted from them (not recorded which). These receptors all come from an adult woman who had mild COVID-19 (a few samples of this study predate the infection). Cell type and time point are not known.

The rearrangement joins TRBV24-1 to TRBJ2-7; 9 nucleotides match TRBD1. With 3 bases clipped from V and 6 bases from J, the junction kept 8 bases outside the gene matches. Germline assignment: CDR1 KGHDR and CDR2 SFDVKD. This CDR3 contains 15 residues. CDR3 coding DNA: TGTGCCACCAGTGATGCCGGGACAGGGAGGGGCGAGCAGTACTTC. Its translation: CATSDAGTGRGEQYF.

This clonotype was found many times. The chain has TRBV5-6 and TRBJ1-3; D may be TRBD1 (5 bases). Per the germline V gene, CDR1 is SGHDT and CDR2 is YYEEEE. The CDR3 runs to 14 residues. The V end lost 0 bases, the J end lost 4 bases, and 8 bases lay between the germline ends. CDR3 coding DNA: TGTGCCAGCAGCTTGGGCAGGGTCGGAAACACCATATATTTT. Translation gives CASSLGRVGNTIYF.

This clonotype was observed a handful of times. The chain couples TRBV20-1 to TRBJ1-2; TRBD1 matches at 11 bases. The V and J ends lost 4 bases and 4 bases, in that order; junction bases with no gene match: 5. The CDR3 loop spans 14 amino acids. Germline CDR1 is DFQATT and CDR2 is SNEGSKA (reference sequence). The CDR3 loop reads CSATDRGHSYGYTF. The CDR3 coding sequence is TGCAGTGCTACGGACAGGGGGCATAGCTATGGCTACACCTTC.

This clonotype showed up just a few times. The chain has TRBV7-9 and TRBJ2-7; TRBD2 aligns across 10 bases. The germline V gene has CDR1 SEHNR and CDR2 FQNEAQ (reference sequence). The CDR3 contains 14 residues. Trimming removed 6 bases from V and 5 bases from J; junction bases left unmatched: 7. CDR3 DNA: TGTGCCAGCAGAGGACTAGCGGTTATAGACGAGCAGTACTTC. It translates to CASRGLAVIDEQYF.

This rearrangement joins TRBV29-1 to TRBJ1-1; maybe TRBD1 (5 bases). V shed 8 bases and J shed 4 bases, with 14 bases lying between them. CDR1 is SQVTM and CDR2 is ANQGSEA in the germline V gene. This CDR3 region has 12 residues. The CDR3: CSTSPGITEAFF. CDR3 bases: TGCAGCACCAGCCCAGGGATCACTGAAGCTTTCTTT.

This clonotype has only a few counts. This sequence joins TRBV11-1 and TRBJ1-1; D is unclear. Trimming pared 6 bases from V and 6 bases from J, leaving 20 bases between. Germline V gene lookup returns CDR1 SGHAT and CDR2 FQDESV (reference sequence). This CDR3 spans 15 amino acids. The CDR3 DNA reads as TGTGCCAGCAGGGGCTCCGGCATGTTTATGGCTGAAGCTTTCTTT. As protein: CASRGSGMFMAEAFF. Full variable domain (rest looked up from reference TRBV11-1 and TRBJ1-1): EAEVAQSPRYKITEKSQAVAFWCDPISGHATLYWYRQILGQGPELLVQFQDESVVDDSQLPKDRFSAERLKGVDSTLKIQPAELGDSAMYLCASRGSGMFMAEAFFGQGTRLTVV.

This clonotype turned up a few times. The chain joins TRBV4-2 to TRBJ1-1, with a possible D match to TRBD1 (5 bases). Trimming pared 4 bases from V and 1 base from J, leaving 16 bases between. Germline V gene data show CDR1 as LGHNA and CDR2 as YNFKEQ. The CDR3 has 16 residues. The CDR3 region is CASSRPEGRKNTEAFF. The DNA of the CDR3 is TGTGCCAGCAGCCGTCCTGAGGGACGGAAGAACACTGAAGCTTTCTTT.

V usage is TRBV6-2 or TRBV6-3 and J usage is TRBJ2-1; 12 nucleotides align to TRBD2. The V gene's germline CDR1 is MNHEY and CDR2 SVGEGT. Trimming cost V 6 bases and J 9 bases; bases outside gene matches: 12. CDR3 size: 16 residues. For the CDR3, the DNA is TGTGCCAGCAGGGGAGCCGGACTAGCGGGACTTGGTGAGCAGTTCTTC. The encoded protein is CASRGAGLAGLGEQFF.

The chain is built from TRBV5-1 and TRBJ1-1, with TRBD1 matching over 7 bases. Trimming at V came to 4 bases and at J to 6 bases, leaving 9 bases not matched to a gene. The CDR3 is made up of 14 amino acids. Germline V gene lookup returns CDR1 SGHRS and CDR2 YFSETQ. CDR3 in amino acids: CASSPGQAHAEAFF. The CDR3 DNA reads as TGCGCCAGCAGCCCCGGACAGGCCCACGCTGAAGCTTTCTTT.

The V gene is TRBV4-3, the J gene TRBJ2-7; no firm D call. Germline V gene lookup returns CDR1 LGHNA and CDR2 YSLEER. This CDR3 comprises 12 residues. Trimming took 3 bases from V and 3 from J, leaving 6 bases between them. CDR3 residues: CASSHGNYEQYF. CDR3 nucleotide sequence: TGCGCCAGCAGCCACGGAAACTACGAGCAGTACTTC.

The chain has TRBV5-1 and TRBJ2-1, with 8 positions matching TRBD2. CDR1 is SGHRS, CDR2 YFSETQ, per germline. The CDR3 is 17 residues long. Germline trimming cut 3 bases from V and 7 bases from J; bases unmatched to any gene: 15. The DNA of the CDR3 is TGCGCCAGCAGCTATGGGGCAACCGGGGGGGCTAGAAATGAGCAGTTCTTC. It encodes CASSYGATGGARNEQFF.

CDR3 DNA sequence: TGTGCCAGCAGCAAGTCGTTCTCCGGAGGTTTTAAAGATACGCAGTATTTT. This gives the protein CASSKSFSGGFKDTQYF. V usage is TRBV3-1 and J usage is TRBJ2-3, with D perhaps TRBD2 (5 bases). Trimming removed 5 bases from V and 5 bases from J, with 23 bases in between. This CDR3 spans 17 amino acids. Germline CDR1 LGHDT, CDR2 YNNKEL (reference sequence).

This rearrangement joins TRBV4-1 to TRBJ1-1; unclear D gene. Trimming stripped 1 base from V and 8 bases from J, with 11 bases between. Germline CDR1 is MGHRA and CDR2 is YSYEKL. CDR3 length equals 13 residues. The CDR3 spells CASSQGARGEAFF. CDR3 DNA sequence: TGCGCCAGCAGCCAAGGAGCGCGCGGGGAAGCTTTCTTT.

This clonotype was detected only a few times. CDR3 in DNA: TGTGCCAGCAGCCCTGAAGGGACAGGGGGCCGTAAAAACATTCAGTACTTC. Its protein is CASSPEGTGGRKNIQYF. The J gene is TRBJ2-4, the V gene TRBV3-1, with 12 bases identical to TRBD1. This CDR3 comprises 17 residues. V lost 4 bases, J lost 4 bases, and 8 bases stayed unmatched. CDR1 LGHDT and CDR2 YNNKEL come from the germline V gene (reference sequence).

This clonotype was recorded at least ten times. The chain joins TRBV29-1 to TRBJ2-3, with 7 nucleotides matching TRBD1. The CDR3 is made up of 14 amino acids. Trimming at V came to 2 bases and at J to 0 bases, leaving 2 bases not matched to a gene. Germline loops: CDR1 SQVTM, CDR2 ANQGSEA. The CDR3 region has the DNA TGCAGCGTTGAACCGGGACAGAGCACAGATACGCAGTATTTT. Its translation is CSVEPGQSTDTQYF.

This chain joins TRBV24-1 and TRBJ2-1; TRBD2 aligns across 14 bases. The CDR3 has 16 residues. The trim removed 4 bases at V and 7 bases at J, leaving 5 bases unmatched. Per germline, CDR1 KGHDR and CDR2 SFDVKD. The CDR3 is CATSDGLAGGRNEQFF. CDR3 DNA sequence: TGTGCCACCAGTGACGGACTAGCGGGGGGTCGGAATGAGCAGTTCTTC.

This clonotype was seen a handful of times. The J gene is TRBJ2-7, the V gene TRBV5-6; the match to TRBD2 covers 8 bases. This CDR3 has 14 amino acids. In germline, CDR1 is SGHDT, CDR2 YYEEEE. The V gene end was trimmed by 3 bases and the J gene end by 4 bases; junction bases not matched to a gene: 6. Here the CDR3 reads CASSSERGTYEQYF. DNA for the CDR3: TGTGCCAGCAGCTCGGAGCGGGGGACTTACGAGCAGTACTTC.

This clonotype was counted between two and nine times. The chain carries TRBV7-9 and TRBJ1-5; D perhaps matches TRBD1 (6 bases). This CDR3 region has 16 residues. Germline CDR1 SEHNR, CDR2 FQNEAQ (reference sequence). V gave up 4 bases and J gave up 1 base, with 14 bases separating them. The CDR3, as DNA: TGTGCCAGCAGCTCCTGGGGGGCGAGGAGCAATCAGCCCCAGCATTTT. It codes for CASSSWGARSNQPQHF.

This clonotype was counted many times. The genes are TRBV5-1 and TRBJ1-5, with D possibly being TRBD1 (5 bases). Germline V CDR1 and CDR2: SGHRS, YFSETQ. The CDR3 runs 14 residues. Trimming removed 1 base at V and 2 bases at J, with 7 bases between. The CDR3 nucleotides read TGCGCCAGCAGCTTGACGGGGGGCAATCAGCCCCAGCATTTT. Translation gives CASSLTGGNQPQHF.

The sample holds one count of this clonotype. The rearrangement uses TRBV18 and TRBJ2-7, with 7 bases matching TRBD2. The length of the CDR3 is 14 residues. V was clipped by 1 base and J by 5 bases; unmatched bases: 5. Germline values: CDR1 KGHSH, CDR2 LQKENI. The CDR3 region has the DNA TGTGCCAGCTCACCACGCTCGGGAGGCCACGAGCAGTACTTC. Translating gives CASSPRSGGHEQYF. Full variable domain (outside the CDR3, taken from reference TRBV18 and TRBJ2-7): NAGVMQNPRHLVRRRGQEARLRCSPMKGHSHVYWYRQLPEEGLKFMVYLQKENIIDESGMPKERFSAEFPKEGPSILRIQQVVRGDSAAYFCASSPRSGGHEQYFGPGTRLTVT.

The rearrangement joins TRBV29-1 to TRBJ1-1; D is ambiguous. The V gene lost 4 bases and the J gene lost 0 bases, with 18 bases spanning the gap. The CDR3 covers 16 residues. Germline V gene sequence: CDR1 SQVTM, CDR2 ANQGSEA. The CDR3, as DNA: TGCAGCGTTGCACGGCAGAATCCCTTATTGAACACTGAAGCTTTCTTT. Amino acid sequence: CSVARQNPLLNTEAFF.

This clonotype appeared a few times. The chain carries TRBV12-3 or TRBV12-4 and TRBJ2-7; no definite D call. The CDR3 runs 14 residues. V lost 4 bases and J lost 4, with 14 bases in between. In DNA, the CDR3 is TGTGCCAGCAGTTATGAAGTCGGGCGGTACGAGCAGTACTTC. This codes for CASSYEVGRYEQYF.

There are a few counts of this clonotype. J is TRBJ2-2 and V is TRBV20-1, with a weak D call TRBD1 (6 bases). The CDR3 extends over 16 amino acids. The ends were cut back, 3 bases at V and 7 bases at J, with 21 bases in the middle. Germline V CDR1 and CDR2: DFQATT, SNEGSKA (reference sequence). As DNA, the CDR3 is TGCAGTGCTAGGGGTTCAGGGGTCGGGCAGAACGGGGAGCTGTTTTTT. This codes for CSARGSGVGQNGELFF.

This chain links TRBV7-8 with TRBJ2-7, with a possible D match to TRBD2 (6 bases). The V and J ends lost 0 bases and 0 bases respectively, with 12 bases between them. The CDR3 is 16 residues long. The V gene's germline CDR1 is SGHVS and CDR2 FQNEAQ. The chain's CDR3 is CASSLAEGFSSYEQYF. The CDR3 DNA sequence: TGTGCCAGCAGCTTAGCGGAGGGGTTCAGCTCCTACGAGCAGTACTTC.

The chain has TRBV19 and TRBJ2-1, with 7 bases fitting TRBD2. V shed 4 bases, J shed 4 bases, and the junction held 7 bases outside the gene matches. This CDR3 is built from 15 residues. Germline V gene lookup returns CDR1 LNHDA and CDR2 SQIVND (reference sequence). CDR3 in amino acids: CASSRAGVGYNEQFF. In DNA, the CDR3 is TGTGCCAGTAGTAGGGCGGGAGTTGGGTACAATGAGCAGTTCTTC. Combining the CDR3 with reference TRBV19 and TRBJ2-1 gives the whole variable domain DGGITQSPKYLFRKEGQNVTLSCEQNLNHDAMYWYRQDPGQGLRLIYYSQIVNDFQKGDIAEGYSVSREKKESFPLTVTSAQKNPTAFYLCASSRAGVGYNEQFFGPGTRLTVL.

This clonotype was counted between two and nine times. This chain connects TRBV19 to TRBJ1-1, with D possibly being TRBD1 (5 bases). V was clipped by 2 bases and J by 4 bases, with 5 bases between them. CDR3 size: 12 residues. Germline V lookup: CDR1 LNHDA, CDR2 SQIVND (reference sequence). This chain's CDR3 is CASSIRGTEAFF. The CDR3 DNA reads TGTGCCAGTAGTATAAGGGGCACTGAAGCTTTCTTT.

This clonotype was seen only a few times. This sequence joins TRBV12-3 or TRBV12-4 and TRBJ2-1, with 9 bases lining up with TRBD2. The V gene end was trimmed by 4 bases and the J gene end by 7 bases; junction bases not matched to a gene: 5. The CDR3 contains 14 residues. CDR3 in amino acids: CASSYLTSGNEQFF. The DNA of the CDR3 is TGTGCCAGCAGTTACCTGACTAGCGGTAATGAGCAGTTCTTC.

Only a few counts were recorded for this clonotype. This chain uses TRBV24-1 with TRBJ2-1, with D possibly matching TRBD1 (6 bases). With 3 bases removed from V and 6 bases from J, the gap between germline ends came to 17 bases. Per germline, CDR1 KGHDR and CDR2 SFDVKD. The CDR3 contains 16 residues. CDR3 protein: CATSDVTGLGINEQFF. The CDR3, as DNA: TGTGCCACCAGTGATGTCACAGGGTTGGGAATCAATGAGCAGTTCTTC.

The rearrangement joins TRBV5-1 to TRBJ1-1; D remains ambiguous. The CDR3 is 16 amino acids. The germline CDR1 and CDR2 sequences are SGHRS and YFSETQ. V was cut by 0 bases and J by 1 base, with 13 bases left in between. CDR3 amino acids: CASSLEQALTNTEAFF. The CDR3 DNA reads as TGCGCCAGCAGCTTGGAGCAGGCACTCACGAACACTGAAGCTTTCTTT.

The chain employs TRBV7-2 and TRBJ2-2, with 9 bases lining up with TRBD1. The trim removed 2 bases at V and 4 bases at J, leaving 5 bases unmatched. Germline V gives CDR1 SGHTA, CDR2 FQGNSA. The CDR3 extends over 16 amino acids. The CDR3: CASSLRGTGITGELFF. The DNA of the CDR3 is TGTGCCAGCAGCTTAAGAGGGACAGGGATCACCGGGGAGCTGTTTTTT.